These 21 T cell receptor beta chains came from one sample sequenced in a study of blood T cells in healthy people across ages. Primed by a sample-barcoded 5' primer and a J-beta primer mix, a second PCR proceeded for about 7 to 11 cycles. TCRdb redid the calling of the 5' RACE reads with MiXCR, one entry per CDR3 protein. The repertoire holds about 650,000 distinct CDR3 sequences, with 32% as singletons. Material: blood. The receptors here all came from a woman at least 80 years old in good health.

This chain connects TRBV5-6 to TRBJ1-2; D possibly corresponds to TRBD1 (5 bases). The germline V and J ends were trimmed by 1 base and 7 bases, with 11 bases remaining between them. The germline gives CDR1 SGHDT, CDR2 YYEEEE. This CDR3 is 13 amino acids long. CDR3 protein: CASSLSRGGGYTF. The CDR3 DNA reads TGTGCCAGCAGCTTGTCTAGGGGAGGTGGCTACACCTTC.

For this clonotype: A much bigger clone sits one base away, suggesting this may be a read error. The chain couples TRBV4-2 to TRBJ2-3; D is perhaps TRBD2 (6 bases). The CDR3 loop spans 18 amino acids. Germline CDR1 reads LGHNA; CDR2 reads YNFKEQ. The CDR3 here is CASGQGNSPGRESGTQYF. CDR3 nucleotides: TGTGCCAGCGGCCAAGGGAACAGTCCGGGCCGGGAGTCGGGTACGCAGTATTTT.

This clonotype appeared a few times. The chain carries TRBV3-1 and TRBJ2-3; 9 nucleotides line up with TRBD1. V trimming: 4 bases; J trimming: 9 bases; junction bases outside the gene matches: 8. The CDR3 is 14 amino acids. Germline values: CDR1 LGHDT, CDR2 YNNKEL (reference sequence). For the CDR3, the DNA is TGTGCCAGCAGCCCTGGACAGGGGTCAGGCACGCAGTATTTT. Its protein product is CASSPGQGSGTQYF.

With regard to this clonotype: This may arise from a read error, as a much more abundant clone is one base away. The chain uses TRBV29-1 and TRBJ1-2; D possibly corresponds to TRBD1 (5 bases). This CDR3 comprises 11 residues. With 1 base removed from V and 7 bases from J, the gap between germline ends came to 7 bases. Germline V CDR1 and CDR2: SQVTM, ANQGSEA. The CDR3 nucleotides are TGCAGCGTTGAAGCTGGGGGTGGCTACACCTTC. It is translated as CSVEAGGGYTF. The complete variable domain, with remaining parts taken from reference TRBV29-1 and TRBJ1-2, reads SAVISQKPSRDICQRGTSLTIQCQVDSQVTMMFWYRQQPGQSLTLIATANQGSEATYESGFVIDKFPISRPNLTFSTLTVSNMSPEDSSIYLCSVEAGGGYTFGSGTRLTVV.

This rearrangement joins TRBV5-1 to TRBJ2-7, with D possibly matching TRBD1 (5 bases). Germline CDR1 reads SGHRS; CDR2 reads YFSETQ. V was pared by 4 bases and J by 2 bases, with 10 bases between. This CDR3 is 13 amino acids long. CDR3 residues: CASSPDSTYEQYF. The CDR3, as DNA: TGCGCCAGCAGCCCTGACAGTACCTACGAGCAGTACTTC.

This clonotype was detected only once. This CDR3 fails to terminate in the conserved phenylalanine or tryptophan, so it likely reflects a read error. The chain joins TRBV6-2 or TRBV6-3 to TRBJ1-5; the D gene is possibly TRBD1 (5 bases). Germline CDR1 and CDR2: MNHEY and SVGEGT. The CDR3 runs 15 residues. The DNA of the CDR3 is TGTGCCAGCAGGTACTCCCAGGGAATGGGCCAGCCCCAGCATTGT. The encoded protein is CASRYSQGMGQPQHC.

The chain recombines TRBV4-2 with TRBJ2-3; D gene unclear. This CDR3 comprises 16 residues. The V end was cut by 0 bases, the J end by 0 bases, with 10 bases between. The germline gives CDR1 LGHNA, CDR2 YNFKEQ. CDR3 amino acids: CASSQDKGVSTDTQYF. The CDR3 region has the DNA TGTGCCAGCAGCCAAGATAAAGGAGTTAGCACAGATACGCAGTATTTT.

About this clonotype itself: A much bigger clone sits one base away, suggesting this may be a read error. The final CDR3 position lacks the conserved phenylalanine or tryptophan, pointing to a likely read error. The V and J genes are TRBV15 and TRBJ1-5; D remains unclear. The CDR3 has 12 amino acids. V lost 5 bases to trimming and J lost 4 bases, with 6 bases between them. The germline V gene has CDR1 LNHNV and CDR2 YYDKDF (reference sequence). CDR3 residues: CATSAQNQPQHV. The CDR3, as DNA: TGTGCCACCAGCGCGCAGAATCAGCCCCAGCATGTT.

This clonotype was recorded a few times. The J gene is TRBJ1-1, the V gene TRBV7-2, with TRBD1 matching 9 bases. V gave up 5 bases and J gave up 0 bases; unmatched junction bases: 10. The CDR3 length is 17 residues. Germline lookup yields CDR1 SGHTA and CDR2 FQGNSA. The CDR3: CASSVTGGAGMNTEAFF. CDR3 DNA sequence: TGTGCCAGCAGCGTAACAGGGGGCGCAGGGATGAACACTGAAGCTTTCTTT.

At least ten counts were recorded for this clonotype. The chain recombines TRBV3-1 with TRBJ2-3; D might be TRBD2 (6 bases). Trimming removed 2 bases from V and 7 bases from J, with 16 bases in between. Germline-derived CDR1 and CDR2 are LGHDT and YNNKEL (reference sequence). This CDR3 has 15 amino acids. The DNA of the CDR3 is TGTGCCAGCAGCCAACGGACTGAACGGGGGAATACGCAGTATTTT. Amino acids: CASSQRTERGNTQYF.

This clonotype was counted at least ten times. Here the CDR3 reads CASSPRRINSPLHF. As DNA, the CDR3 is TGTGCCAGCAGCCCAAGACGGATTAATTCACCCCTCCACTTT. The V gene is TRBV4-2, the J gene TRBJ1-6; the D is unclear. The germline V and J ends were trimmed by 4 bases and 6 bases, with 10 bases remaining between them. The CDR3 loop spans 14 amino acids. Germline V gene lookup returns CDR1 LGHNA and CDR2 YNFKEQ.

This clonotype was seen at least ten times. The chain uses TRBV20-1 and TRBJ2-7; D remains unclear. The ends were cut back, 4 bases at V and 4 bases at J, with 8 bases in the middle. Germline assignment: CDR1 DFQATT and CDR2 SNEGSKA (reference sequence). The CDR3 length is 11 residues. The CDR3 nucleotides read TGCAGTGCTACGACACATTACGAGCAGTACTTC. Translating it yields CSATTHYEQYF.

In this sample, this clonotype turned up many times. V usage is TRBV4-1 and J usage is TRBJ2-3, with 10 bases fitting TRBD2. The germline V gene encodes CDR1 MGHRA and CDR2 YSYEKL. The CDR3 runs 16 residues. V lost 5 bases and J lost 4; bases outside the gene matches: 9. The CDR3 loop reads CASSFERGGPADTQYF. The CDR3 DNA reads TGCGCCAGCAGCTTCGAGCGGGGGGGCCCCGCAGATACGCAGTATTTT.

This clonotype was recorded at least ten times. J is TRBJ2-7 and V is TRBV14; no clear D gene. Trimming cost V 4 bases and J 2 bases, with 12 bases left between them. Germline V CDR1 and CDR2: SGHDN, FVKESK. The CDR3 has 14 residues. The CDR3 DNA sequence: TGTGCCAGCAGCCTAGATGGGCCGCCCTACGAGCAGTACTTC. Its protein product is CASSLDGPPYEQYF.

V gene TRBV11-2 combines with J gene TRBJ2-7, with D perhaps matching TRBD2 (6 bases). The CDR3 consists of 14 residues. V was cut by 4 bases and J by 2 bases, with 12 bases left in between. CDR1 and CDR2 from the germline V gene are SGHAT and FQNNGV. The CDR3 coding sequence is TGTGCCAGCAGCTACCGGGACTTCACCTACGAGCAGTACTTC. Amino acids: CASSYRDFTYEQYF.

A word on this clonotype: This may come from a read error, since a much larger clone is one base off. This sequence joins TRBV5-6 and TRBJ1-1; 7 nucleotides agree with TRBD1. The CDR3 covers 12 residues. Germline CDR1 and CDR2: SGHDT and YYEEEE. Here the CDR3 reads CASSPGTAEVFF. The CDR3 nucleotides read TGTGCCAGCAGCCCCGGGACAGCTGAAGTTTTCTTT.

This clonotype was seen many times. The chain is built from TRBV6-5 and TRBJ2-1; 8 bases are a match to TRBD1. This CDR3 contains 16 residues. With 6 bases clipped from V and 0 bases from J, the junction kept 7 bases outside the gene matches. Germline CDR1 is MNHEY and CDR2 is SVGAGI. The CDR3 loop is CASSDPRGPSYNEQFF. The CDR3 DNA follows: TGTGCCAGCAGCGACCCCAGGGGGCCCTCCTACAATGAGCAGTTCTTC.

The table lists this clonotype with a few counts. V is TRBV5-1 and J is TRBJ2-2; D unresolved. The length of the CDR3 is 15 residues. V gave up 0 bases and J gave up 1 base, with 7 bases separating them. Germline CDR1 is SGHRS and CDR2 is YFSETQ. The CDR3 coding sequence is TGCGCCAGCAGCTTGGCCAACAGGAACACCGGGGAGCTGTTTTTT. Translation: CASSLANRNTGELFF.

This clonotype was counted many times. In nucleotides, the CDR3 is TGTGCCAGTAGTATAGTTCGCGCAGGGGCGCGGGGTAGCAATCAGCCCCAGCATTTT. Translated, it gives CASSIVRAGARGSNQPQHF. The genes are TRBV19 and TRBJ1-5, with a weak D call TRBD1 (6 bases). Trimming shortened V by 1 base and J by 0 bases, and 19 bases separated the two germline ends. CDR1 and CDR2 from the germline V gene are LNHDA and SQIVND (reference sequence). This CDR3 has 19 amino acids.

This clonotype was counted many times. Just one base apart from a much larger clone, this may be a read error. The chain recombines TRBV5-1 with TRBJ1-5; 7 bases agree with TRBD1. Germline trimming cut 3 bases from V and 6 bases from J; bases unmatched to any gene: 6. CDR1 and CDR2 from the germline V gene are SGHRS and YFSETQ. The CDR3 has 14 amino acids. CDR3 amino acids: CASSWRGGGQPQHF. CDR3 bases: TGCGCCAGCAGCTGGAGAGGGGGCGGTCAGCCCCAGCATTTT.

This clonotype was counted at least ten times. The chain employs TRBV2 and TRBJ2-7; D ambiguous. The CDR3 runs 11 residues. The V gene's germline CDR1 is SNHLY and CDR2 FYNNEI. Trimming took 7 bases from V and 7 from J, leaving 11 bases between them. The chain's CDR3 is CASNSAGEQYF. The CDR3 bases are TGTGCCAGCAACTCAGCCGGAGAGCAGTACTTC.